Shown below are 14 T cell receptor beta chains from a single sample sequenced in a study of T cell changes during pregnancy in multiple sclerosis. Method: immunoSEQ multiplex PCR; TCRdb's copy keeps in-frame clones and lacks some. The sample holds some 97,000 clones, around nine tenths seen once. The sequenced sample was peripheral blood, obtained in the second trimester of pregnancy. These receptors were collected from a female donor with multiple sclerosis, enrolled in a pregnancy study.

This clone was counted a few times. The rearrangement uses TRBV6-5 and TRBJ1-1; 8 nucleotides agree with TRBD1. The CDR3 is 14 residues long. Germline values: CDR1 MNHEY, CDR2 SVGAGI. The ends lost 6 bases at V and 4 bases at J; junction bases unmatched: 7. The CDR3 coding sequence is TGTGCCAGCAGGCCGGACAGGGAGGTCACTGAAGCTTTCTTT. This codes for CASRPDREVTEAFF.

This clone was picked up one time. Written as DNA, the CDR3 is TGTGCCAGTAGTTCCCGGGACTCTAGAGATACGCAGTATTTT. Its protein is CASSSRDSRDTQYF. The chain links TRBV19 to TRBJ2-3, with a possible D match to TRBD2 (6 bases). Germline CDR1 LNHDA, CDR2 SQIVND (reference sequence). The CDR3 has 14 amino acids. V was trimmed by 5 bases and J by 5 bases, leaving 14 bases between them.

This clone came up a few times. This chain connects TRBV9 to TRBJ2-3; 10 positions match TRBD2. Germline V gene data show CDR1 as SGDLS and CDR2 as YYNGEE. This CDR3 is built from 16 residues. Trimming cost V 0 bases and J 6 bases; bases outside gene matches: 7. This CDR3 is CASSVGLAGVSDTQYF. CDR3 bases: TGTGCCAGCAGCGTAGGGCTAGCGGGAGTGTCCGATACGCAGTATTTT.

The chain couples TRBV5-1 to TRBJ2-1; a weak D match, TRBD1 (6 bases). The CDR3 spans 13 residues. The ends were cut back, 5 bases at V and 7 bases at J, with 13 bases in the middle. Germline V lookup: CDR1 SGHRS, CDR2 YFSETQ. The CDR3 spells CASRPLQGNEQFF. Written as DNA, the CDR3 is TGCGCCAGCAGGCCATTGCAGGGGAATGAGCAGTTCTTC.

This chain connects TRBV6-1 to TRBJ1-2; D perhaps matches TRBD1 (6 bases). V lost 10 bases to trimming and J lost 5 bases, with 11 bases between them. This CDR3 spans 11 amino acids. Germline CDR1 reads MNHNS; CDR2 reads SASEGT. The CDR3 DNA is TGTGCCAATCGGGGGGCTTATGGCTACACCTTC. It codes for CANRGAYGYTF.

The chain recombines TRBV4-2 with TRBJ2-1, with D perhaps matching TRBD2 (7 bases). The CDR3 is 16 residues long. Trimming stripped 1 base from V and 0 bases from J, with 10 bases between. Germline V CDR1 and CDR2: LGHNA, YNFKEQ. CDR3 in amino acids: CASSQVGGGSYNEQFF. For the CDR3, the DNA is TGTGCCAGCAGCCAAGTAGGGGGGGGCTCCTACAATGAGCAGTTCTTC.

This clone was seen only once. The chain links TRBV9 to TRBJ2-1, with 9 bases that match TRBD2. The trim removed 3 bases at V and 6 bases at J, leaving 7 bases unmatched. Germline CDR1 and CDR2: SGDLS and YYNGEE. This CDR3 is 15 amino acids long. This chain's CDR3 is CASSAGSGSLNEQFF. The CDR3 nucleotides are TGTGCCAGCAGCGCGGGTAGCGGGAGCCTCAATGAGCAGTTCTTC.

This rearrangement joins TRBV28 to TRBJ1-1; perhaps TRBD1 as D (5 bases). Deletions cut 3 bases from V and 1 base from J, with 15 bases between. The V gene's germline CDR1 is MDHEN and CDR2 SYDVKM. The CDR3 is made up of 16 amino acids. Written as DNA, the CDR3 is TGTGCCAGCAGTTTCTGGGGGGGACGGCCGAACACTGAAGCTTTCTTT. Encoded protein: CASSFWGGRPNTEAFF.

This rearrangement joins TRBV28 to TRBJ1-5; perhaps TRBD1 as D (6 bases). Germline lookup yields CDR1 MDHEN and CDR2 SYDVKM. Trimming removed 2 bases at V and 4 bases at J, with 12 bases between. The CDR3 is 15 amino acids. Written as DNA, the CDR3 is TGTGCCAGCAGTTTAGGGGGCAGTCGGAATCAGCCCCAGCATTTT. This encodes CASSLGGSRNQPQHF.

CDR3 in amino acids: CASSEVLRLANYGYTF. The CDR3 DNA reads as TGTGCCAGCAGTGAAGTTTTGAGACTAGCCAACTATGGCTACACCTTC. The rearrangement links TRBV6-1 to TRBJ1-2; D gene uncertain. Germline lookup yields CDR1 MNHNS and CDR2 SASEGT. The CDR3 spans 16 residues. Trimming took off 1 base at V and 2 bases at J, with 14 bases between the two ends.

The chain combines TRBV10-1 with TRBJ2-1; TRBD2 matches 8 bases. V shed 4 bases, J shed 7 bases, and the junction held 6 bases outside the gene matches. The CDR3 extends over 14 amino acids. Germline lookup yields CDR1 WNHNN and CDR2 SYGVQD (reference sequence). CDR3 in amino acids: CASSAGGPGNEQFF. DNA for the CDR3: TGCGCCAGCAGTGCGGGAGGGCCGGGGAATGAGCAGTTCTTC.

The chain joins TRBV19 to TRBJ1-1; D remains unclear. CDR3 length equals 14 residues. CDR1 is LNHDA and CDR2 is SQIVND in the germline V gene (reference sequence). The V and J ends lost 1 base and 1 base respectively, with 7 bases between them. The CDR3 loop reads CASSIGRSNTEAFF. CDR3 coding DNA: TGTGCCAGTAGTATAGGCCGGTCGAACACTGAAGCTTTCTTT.

The rearrangement links TRBV27 to TRBJ2-2; possible D gene TRBD1, 5 bases. V lost 4 bases and J 1 base, leaving 13 bases between the germline ends. Per germline, CDR1 MNHEY and CDR2 SMNVEV (reference sequence). There are 16 residues in the CDR3. The chain's CDR3 is CASSSHPDRNTGELFF. Written as DNA, the CDR3 is TGTGCCAGCAGTTCCCACCCCGACAGGAACACCGGGGAGCTGTTTTTT.

The V gene is TRBV19, the J gene TRBJ1-2, with no clear D. This CDR3 comprises 14 residues. V dropped 1 base and J dropped 4 bases, with 10 bases sitting between them. Germline V gives CDR1 LNHDA, CDR2 SQIVND (reference sequence). The CDR3 region has the DNA TGTGCCAGTAGTATAGTGGCGGCCCGCTATGGCTACACCTTC. Residues: CASSIVAARYGYTF.